The source of this T cell receptor (beta chain) is a study of T cells in Graves' hyperthyroidism and ophthalmopathy. The TCR beta CDR3 regions underwent amplification using RNA transcripts as the source. HTBI primers were employed in a first-round RT-PCR of the TCR CDR3. TCRdb called the multiplex PCR reads again in MiXCR, with one record for every CDR3 protein. The sample carries 300,000 to 400,000 distinct CDR3 sequences, roughly 21% recorded once. This clonotype was seen at least ten times. Graves' hyperthyroidism is called stable when ophthalmopathy does not progress within 18 months. Reasons for excluding patients were uncontrolled infection, other autoimmune disease, pregnancy or lactation. This receptor was taken from a woman in her forties or fifties with Graves' hyperthyroidism. The specimen sequenced was blood.

CDR3 coding DNA: TGTGCCAGCAGTTCACACAGGGCTAACACTGAAGCTTTCTTT. Translated, it gives CASSSHRANTEAFF. This chain uses TRBV6-5 with TRBJ1-1, with D perhaps matching TRBD1 (6 bases). CDR1 is MNHEY and CDR2 is SVGAGI in the germline V gene. Deletions cut 4 bases from V and 2 bases from J, with 11 bases between. The CDR3 is 14 residues long.